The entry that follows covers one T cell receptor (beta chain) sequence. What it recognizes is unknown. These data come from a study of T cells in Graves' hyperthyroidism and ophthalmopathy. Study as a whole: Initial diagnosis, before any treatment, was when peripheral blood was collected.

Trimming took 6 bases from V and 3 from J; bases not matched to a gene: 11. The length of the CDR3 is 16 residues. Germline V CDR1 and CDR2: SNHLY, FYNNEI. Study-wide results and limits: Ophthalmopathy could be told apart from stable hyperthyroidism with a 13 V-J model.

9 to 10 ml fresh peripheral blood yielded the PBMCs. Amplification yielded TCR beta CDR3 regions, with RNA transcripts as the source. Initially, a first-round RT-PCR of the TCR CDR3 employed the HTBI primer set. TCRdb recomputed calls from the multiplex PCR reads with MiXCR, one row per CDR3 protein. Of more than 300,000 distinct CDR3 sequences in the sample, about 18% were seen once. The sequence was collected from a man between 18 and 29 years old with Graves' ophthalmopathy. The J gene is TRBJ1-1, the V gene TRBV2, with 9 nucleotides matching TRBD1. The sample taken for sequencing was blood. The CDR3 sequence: CASSAHRDRDDTEAFF. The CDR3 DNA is TGTGCCAGCAGCGCCCACCGGGACAGGGACGACACTGAAGCTTTCTTT. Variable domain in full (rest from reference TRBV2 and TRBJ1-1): EPEVTQTPSHQVTQMGQEVILRCVPISNHLYFYWYRQILGQKVEFLVSFYNNEISEKSEIFDDQFSVERPDGSNFTLKIRSTKLEDSAMYFCASSAHRDRDDTEAFFGQGTRLTVV.